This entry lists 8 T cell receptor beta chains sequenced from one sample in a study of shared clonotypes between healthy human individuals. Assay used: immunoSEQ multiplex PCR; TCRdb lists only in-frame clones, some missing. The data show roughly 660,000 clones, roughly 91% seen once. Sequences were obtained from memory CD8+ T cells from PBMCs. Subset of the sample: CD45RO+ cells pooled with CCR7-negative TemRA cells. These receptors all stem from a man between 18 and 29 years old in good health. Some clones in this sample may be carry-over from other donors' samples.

CDR3 coding DNA: TGTGCCAGCAGTTTATCAGGGGTTATCTATGGCTACACCTTC. The encoded protein is CASSLSGVIYGYTF. The chain has TRBV28 and TRBJ1-2; possibly TRBD1 for D (6 bases). Germline CDR1 and CDR2: MDHEN and SYDVKM. The CDR3 is made up of 14 amino acids. V was pared by 1 base and J by 4 bases, with 10 bases between.

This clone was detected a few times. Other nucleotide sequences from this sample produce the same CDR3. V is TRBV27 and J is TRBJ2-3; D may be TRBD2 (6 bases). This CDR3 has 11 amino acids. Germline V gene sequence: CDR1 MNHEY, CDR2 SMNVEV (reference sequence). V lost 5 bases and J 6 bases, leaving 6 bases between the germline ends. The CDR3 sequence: CASSRGDTQYF. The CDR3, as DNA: TGTGCCAGCAGTCGGGGGGATACGCAGTATTTT.

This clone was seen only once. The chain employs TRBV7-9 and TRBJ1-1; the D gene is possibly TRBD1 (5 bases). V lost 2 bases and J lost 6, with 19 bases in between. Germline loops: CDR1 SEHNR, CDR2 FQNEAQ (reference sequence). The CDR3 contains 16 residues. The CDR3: CASSLTGVVGISEAFF. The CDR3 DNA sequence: TGTGCCAGCAGCTTAACGGGGGTAGTGGGAATATCTGAAGCTTTCTTT.

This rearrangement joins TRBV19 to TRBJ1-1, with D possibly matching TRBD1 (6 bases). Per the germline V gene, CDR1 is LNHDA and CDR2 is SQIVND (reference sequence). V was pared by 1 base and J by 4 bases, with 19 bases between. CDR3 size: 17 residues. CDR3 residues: CASSIGSPGVRGTEAFF. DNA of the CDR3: TGTGCCAGTAGTATAGGTTCCCCAGGGGTAAGGGGCACTGAAGCTTTCTTT.

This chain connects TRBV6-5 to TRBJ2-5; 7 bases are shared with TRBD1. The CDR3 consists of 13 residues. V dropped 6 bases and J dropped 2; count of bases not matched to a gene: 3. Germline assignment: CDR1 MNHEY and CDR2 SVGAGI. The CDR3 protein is CASSGTAQETQYF. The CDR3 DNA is TGTGCCAGCAGCGGGACAGCACAAGAGACCCAGTACTTC.

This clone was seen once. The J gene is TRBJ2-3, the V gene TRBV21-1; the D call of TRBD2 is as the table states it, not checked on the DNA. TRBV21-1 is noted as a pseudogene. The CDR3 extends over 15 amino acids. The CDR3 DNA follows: TGTGCCAGCATCCAATGGGGGGGTAGCACAGATACGCAGTATTTT. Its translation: CASIQWGGSTDTQYF.

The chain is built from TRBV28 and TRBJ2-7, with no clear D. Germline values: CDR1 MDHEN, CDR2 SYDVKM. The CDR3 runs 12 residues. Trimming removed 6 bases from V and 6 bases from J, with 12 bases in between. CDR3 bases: TGTGCCAGCAGCCTACGACTGAGCGAGCAGTACTTC. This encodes CASSLRLSEQYF.

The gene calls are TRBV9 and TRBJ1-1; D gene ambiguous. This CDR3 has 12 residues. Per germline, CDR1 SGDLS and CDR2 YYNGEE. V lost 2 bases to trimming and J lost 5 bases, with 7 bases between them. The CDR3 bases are TGTGCCAGCAGCGTCATGGGGACTGAAGCTTTCTTT. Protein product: CASSVMGTEAFF.